The T cell receptor beta chain described here comes from a study of blood T cells in healthy people across ages. Regarding the study as a whole: While age rose, TCR beta diversity per million T cells dropped in a roughly linear way.

CDR3 length equals 15 residues. V gave up 5 bases and J gave up 6 bases; unmatched junction bases: 9. Looked up from germline, CDR1 is SGHAT and CDR2 is FQNNGV. On this clonotype itself: The antigen is unknown.

The sample, about 9.2 milliliters of peripheral blood, was drawn from each donor. Then a second PCR, running roughly 6 to 11 cycles, was carried out with a sample-barcoded 5' primer and a J-beta primer mix. Template switching added a 12-random-nucleotide identifier to every cDNA molecule. TCRdb processed the 5' RACE reads anew with MiXCR; each CDR3 protein has one entry. The table lists 1.5 million to 2 million distinct CDR3 sequences, about 31% of them singletons. Source material: blood. The chain carries TRBV11-2 and TRBJ2-1; the match to TRBD2 covers 8 bases. This clonotype originated in a woman in her thirties in good health. CDR3 sequence: CASSPAGRGGNEQFF. CDR3 in DNA: TGTGCCAGCAGCCCCGCTGGCCGGGGGGGCAATGAGCAGTTCTTC.